What follows are 28 T cell receptor beta chains derived from one specimen sequenced in a study of T cell repertoires in cytomegalovirus infection. TCRdb called the reads again in MiXCR, with one record for every CDR3 protein. The table includes about 190,000 distinct CDR3 sequences, 8.5% to 10% detected once. Sequenced sample: PBMCs. Receptor source: a human donor in good health (CMV status not recorded). Some clones in this sample may be carry-over from other donors' samples.

This clonotype was counted many times. The chain uses TRBV6-1 and TRBJ2-3, with no clear D. Trimming left V 8 bases short and J 4 bases short, with 7 bases between. Looked up from germline, CDR1 is MNHNS and CDR2 is SASEGT. This CDR3 spans 11 amino acids. The CDR3 nucleotides are TGTGCCAGCGGGTCAGCAGATACGCAGTATTTT. Its translation: CASGSADTQYF.

This clonotype was seen many times. The chain combines TRBV7-2 with TRBJ2-2, with a weak D call TRBD1 (6 bases). The CDR3 loop spans 15 amino acids. Germline V gene sequence: CDR1 SGHTA, CDR2 FQGNSA. Trimming took 4 bases from V and 6 from J, leaving 15 bases between them. The CDR3 nucleotides read TGTGCCAGCAGCTGGGGGATGGGGGCGCCCGGGGAGCTGTTTTTT. This gives the protein CASSWGMGAPGELFF.

This clonotype was counted a few times. The rearrangement joins TRBV12-3 or TRBV12-4 to TRBJ2-7; 7 bases match TRBD1. With 6 bases clipped from V and 4 bases from J, the junction kept 12 bases outside the gene matches. This CDR3 comprises 15 residues. The CDR3, as DNA: TGTGCCAGCAGCCCCCGCGACAGGGACCGATACGAGCAGTACTTC. Translating it yields CASSPRDRDRYEQYF.

Ten or more counts support this clonotype. This sequence joins TRBV12-3 or TRBV12-4 and TRBJ1-1, with 7 bases fitting TRBD1. Trimming took 3 bases from V and 3 from J; bases not matched to a gene: 4. CDR3 size: 14 residues. The CDR3 loop reads CASSLSQGYTEAFF. Here the CDR3 DNA reads TGTGCCAGCAGTTTGTCACAGGGGTACACTGAAGCTTTCTTT.

This clonotype was seen at least ten times. V is TRBV7-8 and J is TRBJ1-2; maybe TRBD1 (6 bases). Germline V gene data show CDR1 as SGHVS and CDR2 as FQNEAQ. The CDR3 runs to 14 residues. V was cut by 5 bases and J by 4 bases, with 14 bases left in between. The CDR3 is CASSQSRTVYGYTF. The DNA of the CDR3 is TGTGCCAGCAGCCAGTCCAGGACAGTCTATGGCTACACCTTC. Full variable domain (outside the CDR3, taken from reference TRBV7-8 and TRBJ1-2): GAGVSQSPRYKVAKRGQDVALRCDPISGHVSLFWYQQALGQGPEFLTYFQNEAQLDKSGLPSDRFFAERPEGSVSTLKIQRTQQEDSAVYLCASSQSRTVYGYTFGSGTRLTVV.

A remark on this clonotype: A much larger clone differs from this one at a single base, so this may be a read error. The chain combines TRBV7-8 with TRBJ2-2; D ambiguous. This CDR3 is 11 amino acids long. The germline V and J ends were trimmed by 5 bases and 6 bases, with 4 bases remaining between them. CDR1 and CDR2 (germline): SGHVS, FQNEAQ. The CDR3 protein is CASSLAGELFF. The DNA for the CDR3 is TGTGCCAGCAGCCTGGCCGGGGAGCTGTTTTTT. The variable domain in full, with the rest retrieved from reference TRBV7-8 and TRBJ2-2, is GAGVSQSPRYKVAKRGQDVALRCDPISGHVSLFWYQQALGQGPEFLTYFQNEAQLDKSGLPSDRFFAERPEGSVSTLKIQRTQQEDSAVYLCASSLAGELFFGEGSRLTVL.

This clonotype was observed many times. The chain couples TRBV5-8 to TRBJ2-1, with D possibly matching TRBD2 (7 bases). The V end lost 2 bases, the J end lost 7 bases, and 16 bases lay between the germline ends. CDR3 size: 15 residues. The germline gives CDR1 SGHTS, CDR2 YDEGEE. CDR3 residues: CASSFLGGGGNEQFF. CDR3 DNA sequence: TGTGCCAGCAGCTTTCTGGGAGGGGGGGGAAATGAGCAGTTCTTC.

This clonotype was observed at least ten times. This chain joins TRBV7-9 and TRBJ2-1; D unclear. The ends were cut back, 3 bases at V and 6 bases at J, with 3 bases in the middle. The CDR3 is 11 residues long. Germline V gives CDR1 SEHNR, CDR2 FQNEAQ (reference sequence). The CDR3: CASSFLNEQFF. The CDR3 region has the DNA TGTGCCAGCAGCTTTCTCAATGAGCAGTTCTTC. Combining the CDR3 with reference TRBV7-9 and TRBJ2-1 gives the whole variable domain DTGVSQNPRHKITKRGQNVTFRCDPISEHNRLYWYRQTLGQGPEFLTYFQNEAQLEKSRLLSDRFSAERPKGSFSTLEIQRTEQGDSAMYLCASSFLNEQFFGPGTRLTVL.

This clonotype was picked up many times. The rearrangement joins TRBV7-2 to TRBJ1-6; 8 bases are shared with TRBD1. This CDR3 region has 14 residues. Trimming removed 1 base from V and 9 bases from J; junction bases left unmatched: 2. CDR1 is SGHTA, CDR2 FQGNSA, per germline. The CDR3 loop is CASSLVGTGSPLHF. The CDR3 coding sequence is TGTGCCAGCAGCTTAGTCGGGACAGGTTCACCCCTCCACTTT.

The rearrangement links TRBV11-2 to TRBJ2-3; 9 nucleotides match TRBD2. This CDR3 region has 19 residues. V lost 4 bases to trimming and J lost 0 bases; unmatched junction nucleotides: 14. Germline lookup yields CDR1 SGHAT and CDR2 FQNNGV. The CDR3 DNA is TGTGCCAGCAGCTCGACGAAAGCGGGGGGAATACCTAGCACAGATACGCAGTATTTT. It codes for CASSSTKAGGIPSTDTQYF.

This clonotype was detected ten times or more. CDR3 nucleotide sequence: TGTGCCAGCAGTTACGACAGCGGTTTGAAGGGCGAGCAGTACTTC. As protein: CASSYDSGLKGEQYF. The chain has TRBV6-2 or TRBV6-3 and TRBJ2-7, with D possibly called TRBD1 or TRBD2 (5 bases each). Trimming pared 2 bases from V and 6 bases from J, leaving 17 bases between. The CDR3 is 15 residues long. Germline V gives CDR1 MNHEY, CDR2 SVGEGT.

This clonotype was seen repeatedly, ten times or more. CDR3 bases: TGTGCCAGCACGGGACAGGGGAGTTCACCCCTCCACTTT. Translation: CASTGQGSSPLHF. The chain recombines TRBV6-5 with TRBJ1-6; 10 bases are shared with TRBD1. This CDR3 comprises 13 residues. Germline lookup yields CDR1 MNHEY and CDR2 SVGAGI. V lost 7 bases to trimming and J lost 9 bases; unmatched junction nucleotides: 3.

This clonotype was detected many times. The chain uses TRBV7-2 and TRBJ2-1; a weak D match, TRBD1 (6 bases). V dropped 4 bases and J dropped 7 bases, with 14 bases sitting between them. Germline loops: CDR1 SGHTA, CDR2 FQGNSA. CDR3 length: 14 residues. CDR3 protein: CASSSLDRLNEQFF. CDR3 sequence (DNA): TGTGCCAGCAGCTCCCTTGACAGGCTTAATGAGCAGTTCTTC.

This clonotype was recorded at least ten times. The V and J genes are TRBV6-1 and TRBJ1-5, with 9 bases identical to TRBD1. Germline V gives CDR1 MNHNS, CDR2 SASEGT. The CDR3 covers 17 residues. Unmatched junction bases numbered 15, after V lost 6 bases and J lost 6 bases. The CDR3 protein is CASRILGQGFFSQPQHF. The CDR3 nucleotides read TGTGCCAGCAGAATACTAGGACAGGGGTTTTTCAGTCAGCCCCAGCATTTT.

The chain joins TRBV11-2 to TRBJ1-2; D is uncertain. With 1 base removed from V and 5 bases from J, the gap between germline ends came to 14 bases. The germline gives CDR1 SGHAT, CDR2 FQNNGV. The CDR3 is 15 residues long. CDR3 sequence reads: CASSLGGAGGYGYTF. The DNA for the CDR3 is TGTGCCAGCAGCTTAGGCGGAGCCGGCGGGTATGGCTACACCTTC. Using reference TRBV11-2 and TRBJ1-2 for the parts outside the CDR3, the full variable domain is EAGVAQSPRYKIIEKRQSVAFWCNPISGHATLYWYQQILGQGPKLLIQFQNNGVVDDSQLPKDRFSAERLKGVDSTLKIQPAKLEDSAVYLCASSLGGAGGYGYTFGSGTRLTVV.

The table lists this clonotype with many counts. The chain recombines TRBV6-2 or TRBV6-3 with TRBJ1-1, with no clear D. The CDR3 contains 15 residues. Per the germline V gene, CDR1 is MNHEY and CDR2 is SVGEGT. V lost 0 bases to trimming and J lost 4 bases, with 12 bases between them. DNA of the CDR3: TGTGCCAGCAGTTACTCGTTTGAGGGCGCCACTGAAGCTTTCTTT. Its protein product is CASSYSFEGATEAFF.

This clonotype was found many times. This sequence joins TRBV6-5 and TRBJ1-1, with 7 bases matching TRBD1. Germline CDR1 is MNHEY and CDR2 is SVGAGI. The CDR3 spans 14 residues. V lost 5 bases and J lost 7; bases outside the gene matches: 10. CDR3 nucleotides: TGTGCCAGCAGTGACCCGACAGGGCTGGGTGAAGCTTTCTTT. Amino acid sequence: CASSDPTGLGEAFF.

Notes on this clonotype: One end of the junction does not line up with germline, which may come from a read error. This chain joins TRBV15 and TRBJ2-7; D is possibly TRBD2 (6 bases). The length of the CDR3 is 15 residues. Germline-derived CDR1 and CDR2 are LNHNV and YYDKDF (reference sequence). CDR3: CATGRDRGLGYEQYF. The DNA for the CDR3 is TGTGCCACCGGCAGAGATCGGGGACTGGGATACGAGCAGTACTTC.

This clonotype showed up just a few times. The chain is built from TRBV19 and TRBJ1-5; D perhaps matches TRBD1 (6 bases). The V gene's germline CDR1 is LNHDA and CDR2 SQIVND (reference sequence). The CDR3 spans 14 residues. Trimming took 8 bases from V and 4 from J, leaving 15 bases between them. The DNA for the CDR3 is TGTGCCAGTTCGATGGGACAAAGAAATCAGCCCCAGCATTTT. Its translation is CASSMGQRNQPQHF.

A few counts support this clonotype. The chain has TRBV20-1 and TRBJ1-6; TRBD1 might be the D (5 bases). The V and J ends lost 2 bases and 12 bases respectively, with 11 bases between them. This CDR3 comprises 12 residues. Germline assignment: CDR1 DFQATT and CDR2 SNEGSKA (reference sequence). The CDR3 bases are TGCAGTGCTAGAAGACAGCAGAGACCCCTCCACTTT. Residues: CSARRQQRPLHF.

This clonotype was detected a few times. The J gene is TRBJ1-1, the V gene TRBV2, with D unclear. Germline CDR1 is SNHLY and CDR2 is FYNNEI. V shed 4 bases and J shed 8 bases, with 14 bases lying between them. The CDR3 length is 13 residues. In nucleotides, the CDR3 is TGTGCCAGCAGTGTGGAGAGCAGACGCGAAGCTTTCTTT. Its protein is CASSVESRREAFF.

In its sample, this clonotype was seen many times. The chain combines TRBV7-2 with TRBJ2-3; possible D gene TRBD1, 5 bases. Germline values: CDR1 SGHTA, CDR2 FQGNSA. The CDR3 sequence is 14 residues long. Trimming took off 6 bases at V and 4 bases at J, with 14 bases between the two ends. The CDR3 spells CASRKDMSPDTQYF. CDR3 in DNA: TGTGCCAGCAGGAAGGACATGAGCCCAGATACGCAGTATTTT.

The DNA for the CDR3 is TGCGCCAGCAGTGACGGGCTAGCGGCGCAAGAGACCCAGTACTTC. Encoded protein: CASSDGLAAQETQYF. The gene calls are TRBV10-2 and TRBJ2-5; 7 bases line up with TRBD2. Looked up from germline, CDR1 is WSHSY and CDR2 is SAAADI. J lost 2 bases, V lost 3 bases, and 6 bases had no gene match. The CDR3 length is 15 residues.

This clonotype was picked up many times. The gene calls are TRBV11-2 and TRBJ2-2; D unresolved. V was pared by 5 bases and J by 5 bases, with 3 bases between. Germline CDR1 SGHAT, CDR2 FQNNGV. The CDR3 is 11 residues long. The CDR3 DNA follows: TGTGCCAGCAGCCCTACCGGGGAGCTGTTTTTT. Encoded protein: CASSPTGELFF. Drawing the rest from reference TRBV11-2 and TRBJ2-2, the complete variable domain is EAGVAQSPRYKIIEKRQSVAFWCNPISGHATLYWYQQILGQGPKLLIQFQNNGVVDDSQLPKDRFSAERLKGVDSTLKIQPAKLEDSAVYLCASSPTGELFFGEGSRLTVL.

This clonotype showed up just a few times. The chain is built from TRBV7-2 and TRBJ2-1; 10 bases align to TRBD1. Per the germline V gene, CDR1 is SGHTA and CDR2 is FQGNSA. This CDR3 has 13 residues. J lost 15 bases, V lost 4 bases, and 9 bases had no gene match. CDR3 DNA: TGTGCCAGCAGCTCGGACGTAGGGACAGGGGTGTTCTTC. Its protein product is CASSSDVGTGVFF.

This clonotype was seen many times. The chain employs TRBV29-1 and TRBJ1-2; the D gene is possibly TRBD1 (5 bases). This CDR3 has 13 amino acids. V lost 2 bases and J lost 1, with 8 bases in between. CDR1 and CDR2 (germline): SQVTM, ANQGSEA. CDR3 sequence: CSVESRVNYGYTF. Here the CDR3 DNA reads TGCAGCGTTGAATCCAGGGTTAACTATGGCTACACCTTC.

Concerning this clonotype: Since a much larger clone is just one base distant, this may be a read error. The chain recombines TRBV6-2 or TRBV6-3 with TRBJ2-7; tentative D call: TRBD2 (5 bases). The CDR3 has 18 amino acids. CDR1 is MNHEY and CDR2 is SVGEGT in the germline V gene. The CDR3 coding sequence is TGTGCCAGCAGTTACTTCCGCGTATTGCAGGCGGAGAAGAGGGCCTTTACCTTC. Translating it yields CASSYFRVLQAEKRAFTF.

This clonotype was seen a few times. The chain is built from TRBV28 and TRBJ2-1; 12 bases agree with TRBD2. The CDR3 runs 19 residues. J was trimmed by 0 bases and V by 3 bases; bases with no gene match: 9. CDR1 and CDR2 (germline): MDHEN, SYDVKM. The CDR3 loop is CASSFTLAGGFSSYNEQFF. DNA for the CDR3: TGTGCCAGCAGTTTTACCCTAGCGGGGGGGTTTAGCTCCTACAATGAGCAGTTCTTC. The whole variable domain, filled in from reference TRBV28 and TRBJ2-1, reads DVKVTQSSRYLVKRTGEKVFLECVQDMDHENMFWYRQDPGLGLRLIYFSYDVKMKEKGDIPEGYSVSREKKERFSLILESASTNQTSMYLCASSFTLAGGFSSYNEQFFGPGTRLTVL.